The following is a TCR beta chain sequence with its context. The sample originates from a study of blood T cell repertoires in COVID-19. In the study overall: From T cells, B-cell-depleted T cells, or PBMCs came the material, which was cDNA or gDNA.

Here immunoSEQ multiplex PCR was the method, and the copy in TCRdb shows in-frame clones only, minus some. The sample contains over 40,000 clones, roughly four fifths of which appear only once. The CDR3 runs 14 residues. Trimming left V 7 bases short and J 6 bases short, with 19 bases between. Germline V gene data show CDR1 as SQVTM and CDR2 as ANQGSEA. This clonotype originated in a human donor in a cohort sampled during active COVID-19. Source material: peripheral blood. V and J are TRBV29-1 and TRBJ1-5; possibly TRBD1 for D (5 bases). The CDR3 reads CSALIGGVSQPQHF. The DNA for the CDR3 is TGCAGCGCCCTGATTGGGGGGGTTAGTCAGCCCCAGCATTTT.